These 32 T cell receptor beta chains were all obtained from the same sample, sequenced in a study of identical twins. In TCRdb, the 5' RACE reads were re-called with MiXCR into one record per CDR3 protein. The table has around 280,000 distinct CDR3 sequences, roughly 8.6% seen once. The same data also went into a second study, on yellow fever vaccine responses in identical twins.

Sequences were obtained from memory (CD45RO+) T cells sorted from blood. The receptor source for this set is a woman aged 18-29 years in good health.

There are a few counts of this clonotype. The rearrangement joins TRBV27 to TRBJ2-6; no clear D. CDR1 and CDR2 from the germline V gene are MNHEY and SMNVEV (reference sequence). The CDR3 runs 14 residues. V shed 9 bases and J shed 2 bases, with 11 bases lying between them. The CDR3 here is CASTETPGANVLTF. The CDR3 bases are TGTGCCAGTACAGAAACCCCTGGGGCCAACGTCCTGACTTTC.

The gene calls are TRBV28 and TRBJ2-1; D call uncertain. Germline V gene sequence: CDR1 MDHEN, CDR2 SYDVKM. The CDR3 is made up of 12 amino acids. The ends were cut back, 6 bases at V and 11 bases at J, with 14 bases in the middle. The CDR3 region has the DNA TGTGCCAGCAGCTTAATTAGCCGTCAGCAGTTCTTC. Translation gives CASSLISRQQFF.

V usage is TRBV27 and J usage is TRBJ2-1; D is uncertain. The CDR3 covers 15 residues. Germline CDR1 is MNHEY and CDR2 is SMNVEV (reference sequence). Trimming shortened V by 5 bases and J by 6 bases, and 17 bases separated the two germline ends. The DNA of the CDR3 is TGTGCCAGCAGTCCCCGAGCAATCGCGTCCAATGAGCAGTTCTTC. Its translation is CASSPRAIASNEQFF.

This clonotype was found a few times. In DNA, the CDR3 is TGTGCCACCAGCGACTCCCCCAAGGGGACAGATACGCAGTATTTT. Translating gives CATSDSPKGTDTQYF. The chain recombines TRBV24-1 with TRBJ2-3; perhaps TRBD1 as D (5 bases). Trimming removed 7 bases from V and 3 bases from J, with 16 bases in between. This CDR3 comprises 15 residues. Per the germline V gene, CDR1 is KGHDR and CDR2 is SFDVKD.

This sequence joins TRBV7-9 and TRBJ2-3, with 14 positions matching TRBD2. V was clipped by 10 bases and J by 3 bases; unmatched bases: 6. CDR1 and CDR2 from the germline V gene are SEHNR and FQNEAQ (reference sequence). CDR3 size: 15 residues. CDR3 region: CAIQGLAGETDTQYF. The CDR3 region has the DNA TGTGCCATTCAGGGACTAGCGGGAGAAACAGATACGCAGTATTTT.

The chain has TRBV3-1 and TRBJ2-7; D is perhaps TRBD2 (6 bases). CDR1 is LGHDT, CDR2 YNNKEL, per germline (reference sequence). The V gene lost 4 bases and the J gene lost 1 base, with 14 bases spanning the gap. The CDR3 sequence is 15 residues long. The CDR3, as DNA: TGTGCCAGCAGCCCCGGGACTTTGGGATCCTACGAGCAGTACTTC. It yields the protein CASSPGTLGSYEQYF.

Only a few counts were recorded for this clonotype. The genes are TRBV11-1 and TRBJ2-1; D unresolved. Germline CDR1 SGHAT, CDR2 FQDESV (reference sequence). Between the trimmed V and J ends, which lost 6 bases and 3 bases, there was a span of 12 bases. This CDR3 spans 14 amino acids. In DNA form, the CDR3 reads TGTGCCAGCAGGGCGACCGCCGTCTACAATGAGCAGTTCTTC. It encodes CASRATAVYNEQFF.

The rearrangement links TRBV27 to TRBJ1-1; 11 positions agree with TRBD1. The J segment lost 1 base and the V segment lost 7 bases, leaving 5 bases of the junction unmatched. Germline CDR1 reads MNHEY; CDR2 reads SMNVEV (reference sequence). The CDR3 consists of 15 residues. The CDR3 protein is CASIRTGGANTEAFF. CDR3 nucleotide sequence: TGTGCCAGCATCCGGACAGGGGGCGCGAACACTGAAGCTTTCTTT.

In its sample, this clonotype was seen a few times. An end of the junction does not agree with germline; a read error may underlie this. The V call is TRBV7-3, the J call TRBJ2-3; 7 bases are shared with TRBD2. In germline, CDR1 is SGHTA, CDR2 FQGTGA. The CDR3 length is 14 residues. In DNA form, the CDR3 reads TGTGCCAGCATCTTACCGGGGGGTTTCGATACGCAGTATTTT. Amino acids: CASILPGGFDTQYF.

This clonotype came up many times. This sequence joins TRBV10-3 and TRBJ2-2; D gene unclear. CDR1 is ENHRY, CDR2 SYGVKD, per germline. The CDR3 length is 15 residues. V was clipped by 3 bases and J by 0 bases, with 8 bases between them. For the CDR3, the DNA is TGTGCCATCAGTGAAGGGCCGGCGAACACCGGGGAGCTGTTTTTT. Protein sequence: CAISEGPANTGELFF.

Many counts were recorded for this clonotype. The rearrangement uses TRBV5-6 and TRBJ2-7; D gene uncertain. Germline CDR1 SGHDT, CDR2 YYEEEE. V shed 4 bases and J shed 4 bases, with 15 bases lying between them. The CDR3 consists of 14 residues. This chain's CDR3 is CASSGKFQVYEQYF. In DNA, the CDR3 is TGTGCCAGCAGCGGAAAGTTCCAGGTTTACGAGCAGTACTTC.

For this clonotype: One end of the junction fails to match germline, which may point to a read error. The CDR3 loop reads CASTPDSQGTQYF. The DNA of the CDR3 is TGTGCCAGCACCCCGGACAGTCAAGGGACCCAGTACTTC. The chain combines TRBV12-3 or TRBV12-4 with TRBJ2-5; D possibly corresponds to TRBD1 (6 bases). The CDR3 extends over 13 amino acids.

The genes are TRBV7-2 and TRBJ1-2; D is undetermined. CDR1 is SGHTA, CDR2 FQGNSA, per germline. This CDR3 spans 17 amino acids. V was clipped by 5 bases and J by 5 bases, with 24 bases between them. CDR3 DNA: TGTGCCAGCAGCCCCGGTGGTGGCTCAACCTGGGGATATGGCTACACCTTC. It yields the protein CASSPGGGSTWGYGYTF. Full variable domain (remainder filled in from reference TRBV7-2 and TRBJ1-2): GAGVSQSPSNKVTEKGKDVELRCDPISGHTALYWYRQSLGQGLEFLIYFQGNSAPDKSGLPSDRFSAERTGGSVSTLTIQRTQQEDSAVYLCASSPGGGSTWGYGYTFGSGTRLTVV.

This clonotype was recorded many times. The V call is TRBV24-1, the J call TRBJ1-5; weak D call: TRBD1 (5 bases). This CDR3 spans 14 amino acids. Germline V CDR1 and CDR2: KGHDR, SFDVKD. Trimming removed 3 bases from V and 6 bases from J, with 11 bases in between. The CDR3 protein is CATSDTAGRQPQHF. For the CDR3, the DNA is TGTGCCACCAGTGATACGGCAGGGCGTCAGCCCCAGCATTTT.

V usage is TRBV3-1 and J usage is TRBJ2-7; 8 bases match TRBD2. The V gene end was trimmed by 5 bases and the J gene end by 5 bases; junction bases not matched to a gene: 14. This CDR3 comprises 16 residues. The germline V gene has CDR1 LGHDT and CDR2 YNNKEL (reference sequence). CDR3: CASSYVPSGSVNEQYF. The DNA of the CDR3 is TGTGCCAGCAGCTACGTCCCAAGCGGGAGCGTCAACGAGCAGTACTTC.

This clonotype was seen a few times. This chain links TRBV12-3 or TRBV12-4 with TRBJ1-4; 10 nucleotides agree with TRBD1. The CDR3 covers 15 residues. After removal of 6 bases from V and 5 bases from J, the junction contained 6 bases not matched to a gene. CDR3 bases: TGTGCCAGCAGGCCGACAGGGGGCGGCAATGAAAAACTGTTTTTT. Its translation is CASRPTGGGNEKLFF.

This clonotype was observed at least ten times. CDR3 region: CASSGQGNQPQHF. The DNA for the CDR3 is TGTGCCAGCAGTGGACAGGGAAATCAGCCCCAGCATTTT. The V gene is TRBV28, the J gene TRBJ1-5, with 8 nucleotides matching TRBD1. V shed 5 bases and J 4 bases; nucleotides not matched to a gene: 1. Germline values: CDR1 MDHEN, CDR2 SYDVKM. The CDR3 has 13 amino acids.

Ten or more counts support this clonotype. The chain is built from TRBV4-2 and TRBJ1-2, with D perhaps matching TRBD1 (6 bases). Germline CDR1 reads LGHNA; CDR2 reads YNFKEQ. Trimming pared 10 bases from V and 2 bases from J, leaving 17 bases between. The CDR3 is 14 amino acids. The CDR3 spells CATFRGGSNYGYTF. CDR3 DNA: TGTGCCACCTTCCGGGGGGGCTCAAACTATGGCTACACCTTC.

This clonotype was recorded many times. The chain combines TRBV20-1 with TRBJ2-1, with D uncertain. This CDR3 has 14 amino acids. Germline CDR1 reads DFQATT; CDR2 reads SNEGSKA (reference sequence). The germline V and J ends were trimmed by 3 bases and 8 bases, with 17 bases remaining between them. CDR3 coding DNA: TGCAGTGCTAGCCCGGCCCCGGCTCTCTATGAGCAGTTCTTC. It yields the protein CSASPAPALYEQFF.

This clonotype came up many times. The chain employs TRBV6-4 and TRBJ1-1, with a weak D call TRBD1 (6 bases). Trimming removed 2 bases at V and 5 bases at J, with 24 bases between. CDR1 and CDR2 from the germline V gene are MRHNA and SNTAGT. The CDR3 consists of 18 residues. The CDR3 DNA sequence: TGTGCCAGCAGTGACACAGGACGGGGGACACCCCCGTGGACTGAAGCTTTCTTT. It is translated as CASSDTGRGTPPWTEAFF.

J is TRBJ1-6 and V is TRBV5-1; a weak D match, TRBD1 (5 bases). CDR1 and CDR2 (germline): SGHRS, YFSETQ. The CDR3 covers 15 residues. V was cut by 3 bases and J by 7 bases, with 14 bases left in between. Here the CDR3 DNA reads TGCGCCAGCAGCTCAGGGCCAGCGGAGAATTCACCCCTCCACTTT. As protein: CASSSGPAENSPLHF.

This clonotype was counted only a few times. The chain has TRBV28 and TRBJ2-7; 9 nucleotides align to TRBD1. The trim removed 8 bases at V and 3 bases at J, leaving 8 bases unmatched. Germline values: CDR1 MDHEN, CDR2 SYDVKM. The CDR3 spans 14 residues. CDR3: CASVPGQGFYEQYV. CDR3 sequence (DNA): TGTGCCAGCGTTCCGGGACAGGGATTCTACGAGCAGTACGTC.

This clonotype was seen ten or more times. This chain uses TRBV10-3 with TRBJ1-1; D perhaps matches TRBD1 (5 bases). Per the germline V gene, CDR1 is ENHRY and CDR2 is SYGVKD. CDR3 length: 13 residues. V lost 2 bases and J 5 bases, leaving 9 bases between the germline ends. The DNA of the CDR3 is TGTGCCATCAGTGAGGGGGGAGGTACTGAAGCTTTCTTT. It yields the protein CAISEGGGTEAFF.

Here the CDR3 DNA reads TGTGCCAGCAGCCGGCAAGCGGGCCCGGGTGAGACCCAGTACTTC. Translation gives CASSRQAGPGETQYF. The chain combines TRBV6-1 with TRBJ2-5; tentative D call: TRBD2 (6 bases). The germline V and J ends were trimmed by 6 bases and 5 bases, with 19 bases remaining between them. CDR1 and CDR2 (germline): MNHNS, SASEGT. The CDR3 extends over 15 amino acids.

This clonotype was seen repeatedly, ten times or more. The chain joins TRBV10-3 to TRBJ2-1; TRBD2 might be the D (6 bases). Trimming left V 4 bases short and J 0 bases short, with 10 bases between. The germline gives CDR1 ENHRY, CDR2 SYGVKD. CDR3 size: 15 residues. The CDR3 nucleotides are TGTGCCATCAGTGTCGGGAGTCCCTCCTACAATGAGCAGTTCTTC. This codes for CAISVGSPSYNEQFF.

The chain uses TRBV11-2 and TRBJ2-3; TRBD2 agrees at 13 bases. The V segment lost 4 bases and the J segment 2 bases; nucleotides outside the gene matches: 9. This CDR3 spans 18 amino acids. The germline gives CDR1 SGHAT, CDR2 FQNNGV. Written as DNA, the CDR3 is TGTGCCAGCAGCTCTAAACTAGCGGGGGGGAGGCTCACAGATACGCAGTATTTT. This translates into CASSSKLAGGRLTDTQYF.

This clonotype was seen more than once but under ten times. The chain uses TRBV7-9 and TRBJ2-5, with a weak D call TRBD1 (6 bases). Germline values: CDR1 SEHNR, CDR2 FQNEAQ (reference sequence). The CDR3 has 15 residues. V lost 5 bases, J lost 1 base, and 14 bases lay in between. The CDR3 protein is CASSTLDRLQETQYF. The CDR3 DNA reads TGTGCCAGCAGCACATTAGACAGGCTCCAAGAGACCCAGTACTTC.

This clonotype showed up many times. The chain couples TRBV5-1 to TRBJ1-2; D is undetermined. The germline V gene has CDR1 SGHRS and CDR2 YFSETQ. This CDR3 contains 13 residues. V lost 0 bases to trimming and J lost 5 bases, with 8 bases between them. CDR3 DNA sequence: TGCGCCAGCAGCTTGGAGGCCTTTTATGGCTACACCTTC. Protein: CASSLEAFYGYTF.

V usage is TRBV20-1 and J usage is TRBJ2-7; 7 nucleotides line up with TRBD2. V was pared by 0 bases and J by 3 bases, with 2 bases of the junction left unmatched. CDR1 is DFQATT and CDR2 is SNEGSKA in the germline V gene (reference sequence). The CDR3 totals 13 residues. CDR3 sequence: CSARDPSGYEQYV. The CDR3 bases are TGCAGTGCTAGAGATCCTAGCGGCTACGAGCAGTACGTC.

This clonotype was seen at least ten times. The CDR3: CASSFSGADQPQHF. DNA for the CDR3: TGTGCCAGCAGCTTCTCCGGGGCGGATCAGCCCCAGCATTTT. The chain employs TRBV12-3 or TRBV12-4 and TRBJ1-5; D might be TRBD1 (5 bases). With 6 bases removed from V and 5 bases from J, the gap between germline ends came to 14 bases. CDR3 length: 14 residues.

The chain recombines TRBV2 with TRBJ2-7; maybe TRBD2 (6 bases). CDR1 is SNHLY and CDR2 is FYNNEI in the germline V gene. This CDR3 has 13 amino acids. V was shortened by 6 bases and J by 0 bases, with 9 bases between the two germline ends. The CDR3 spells CASRGLTSYEQYV. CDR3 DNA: TGTGCCAGCAGGGGACTTACCTCCTACGAGCAGTACGTC.

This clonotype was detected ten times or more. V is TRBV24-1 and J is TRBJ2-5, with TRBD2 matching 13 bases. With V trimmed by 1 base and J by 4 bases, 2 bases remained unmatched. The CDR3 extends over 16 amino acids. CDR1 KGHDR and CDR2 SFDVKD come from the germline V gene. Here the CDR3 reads CATSDLRTSGRETQYF. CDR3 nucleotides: TGTGCCACCAGTGATTTACGGACTAGCGGGAGAGAGACCCAGTACTTC.